The T cell receptor beta chain under discussion was sequenced for a study of cytomegalovirus exposure and HLA in healthy donors. Study-wide findings and caveats: Being productive about 90% or about 30% of the time was typical of most TCR beta V segments in an earlier analysis.

As to this clone: The antigen remains undetermined.

PCR was performed using 60 Vbeta and 13 Jbeta primers. TCRdb keeps only in-frame clones here, not all; method: immunoSEQ multiplex PCR. The table lists fewer than 60,000 clones, less than 70% of them singletons, with 12% in the top ten. The CDR3 runs to 16 residues. Looked up from germline, CDR1 is SGHDT and CDR2 is YYEEEE. The V end was cut by 2 bases, the J end by 3 bases, with 17 bases between. Sample: PBMCs. This receptor was identified in a human donor in good health. The V and J genes are TRBV5-6 and TRBJ1-2; D is possibly TRBD1 (6 bases). CDR3 residues: CASSFVPGAVDYGYTF. Written as DNA, the CDR3 is TGTGCCAGCAGCTTCGTCCCAGGGGCGGTAGACTATGGCTACACCTTC.